This TCR beta chain was identified during a study of blood T cell repertoires in COVID-19. Looking at the study overall: Donors in the United States, Italy and Spain gave samples during acute or convalescent COVID-19. T cells, B-cell-depleted T cells, or PBMCs provided the cDNA or gDNA that served as material.

The CDR3 has 19 residues. Germline lookup yields CDR1 SGDLS and CDR2 YYNGEE. V lost 3 bases and J lost 9; bases outside the gene matches: 15. In the source study's methods: Amplified reference gene primers provided the basis for estimating nucleated cell counts. Assay used: immunoSEQ multiplex PCR; TCRdb lists only in-frame clones, some missing. V and J calls and clone size are copied from that table; D and trimming were computed from the DNA. The table records around 230,000 clones, about four fifths of them present only once. The sequence came from a woman between 40 and 55 years old with active or convalescent COVID-19. Sequencing input: peripheral blood. This chain connects TRBV9 to TRBJ2-1; 16 bases map to TRBD2. DNA for the CDR3: TGTGCCAGCAGCGCAAGGCCCTCCGGGACTAGCGGGGGGGATAGTGAGCAGTTCTTC. It encodes CASSARPSGTSGGDSEQFF.